What follows describes a single TCR beta chain. Its matching antigen is unknown. This entry belongs to a study of identifying expanded T cells in peripheral blood. Clones were read by immunoSEQ multiplex PCR, and TCRdb kept only the in-frame ones, dropping some. The sample records about 86,000 clones, around 83% being singletons. The study, taken as a whole, reports: Clone count variance between roughly 2-week samples rose with total template count. Technical replicates showed roughly 1.2 changed clones; two weeks about 16; four weeks 19.

The V gene's germline CDR1 is LNHDA and CDR2 SQIVND (reference sequence). CDR3 length equals 13 residues. With V trimmed by 3 bases and J by 8 bases, 6 bases remained unmatched. Sequencing was done on a sample of blood. The clonotype was recovered from a person aged 18 to 75 in good health. The J gene is TRBJ1-2, the V gene TRBV19; 7 positions agree with TRBD1. CDR3 loop: CASSIGQGDGYTF. DNA of the CDR3: TGTGCCAGTAGTATTGGGCAGGGGGACGGCTACACCTTC.